These 25 T cell receptor beta chains share one sample of origin, sequenced in a study of control samples from healthy donors and cancer patients. The assay was immunoSEQ multiplex PCR, and TCRdb's table has in-frame clones only and misses some. The table records more than 80,000 clones, 93% of them present only once. Sequencing was performed on blood. The receptor set was obtained from a man between 18 and 29 years old in good health.

This rearrangement joins TRBV6-5 to TRBJ2-1; 9 nucleotides match TRBD2. Germline loops: CDR1 MNHEY, CDR2 SVGAGI. This CDR3 contains 15 residues. Unmatched junction bases numbered 6, after V lost 3 bases and J lost 6 bases. The CDR3 sequence is CASSYRAGGGNEQFF. The CDR3 DNA is TGTGCCAGCAGTTATCGTGCGGGAGGGGGCAATGAGCAGTTCTTC.

The chain joins TRBV6-6 to TRBJ1-2; no clear D gene. From germline, CDR1 is MNHNY and CDR2 SVGAGI (reference sequence). CDR3 length: 15 amino acids. Trimming removed 5 bases at V and 4 bases at J, with 17 bases between. CDR3 sequence (DNA): TGTGCCAGCAGTCGAGAGACCCGAACAATCTATGGCTACACCTTC. Protein: CASSRETRTIYGYTF.

The rearrangement uses TRBV7-2 and TRBJ2-1; possibly TRBD2 for D (6 bases). Germline V gene data show CDR1 as SGHTA and CDR2 as FQGNSA. This CDR3 comprises 12 residues. The V end was cut by 1 base, the J end by 13 bases, with 11 bases between. CDR3 DNA: TGTGCCAGCAGCTTAGTCCCGGGAGAACAGTTCTTC. This encodes CASSLVPGEQFF.

This clone was counted a single time. J is TRBJ2-7 and V is TRBV4-1, with D possibly matching TRBD1 (6 bases). This CDR3 comprises 16 residues. The V gene's germline CDR1 is MGHRA and CDR2 YSYEKL. Trimming removed 4 bases at V and 5 bases at J, with 21 bases between. CDR3 nucleotides: TGCGCCAGCAGCCGGAATACCGGGACATATACCCACGAGCAGTACTTC. As protein: CASSRNTGTYTHEQYF.

J is TRBJ2-1 and V is TRBV25-1, with D tentatively TRBD2 (7 bases). This CDR3 is 18 amino acids long. Germline V lookup: CDR1 MGHDK, CDR2 SYGVNS. The germline V and J ends were trimmed by 1 base and 0 bases, with 16 bases remaining between them. The chain's CDR3 is CASSEWGGGDSSYNEQFF. DNA for the CDR3: TGTGCCAGCAGTGAATGGGGCGGGGGCGACAGCTCCTACAATGAGCAGTTCTTC.

The genes are TRBV13 and TRBJ2-7; TRBD1 matches at 7 bases. Unmatched junction bases numbered 6, after V lost 1 base and J lost 6 bases. CDR1 is PRHDT and CDR2 is FYEKMQ in the germline V gene (reference sequence). The CDR3 runs 14 residues. As DNA, the CDR3 is TGTGCCAGCAGCTTAGAAGGGACAGTCGGCGAGCAGTACTTC. The encoded protein is CASSLEGTVGEQYF.

The V call is TRBV5-1, the J call TRBJ2-2; D is possibly TRBD1 (5 bases). V was clipped by 5 bases and J by 1 base, with 12 bases between them. This CDR3 is 15 amino acids long. CDR1 and CDR2 from the germline V gene are SGHRS and YFSETQ. The CDR3 loop reads CASRTGQMNTGELFF. The CDR3 DNA follows: TGCGCCAGCAGAACCGGACAAATGAACACCGGGGAGCTGTTTTTT.

CDR3 in amino acids: CASSLDSASLNTEAFF. The CDR3 coding sequence is TGTGCCAGCAGCTTAGATAGTGCCAGCTTGAACACTGAAGCTTTCTTT. V is TRBV7-2 and J is TRBJ1-1; unclear D gene. The CDR3 consists of 16 residues. V lost 1 base, J lost 0 bases, and 12 bases lay in between. CDR1 and CDR2 (germline): SGHTA, FQGNSA.

The V call is TRBV3-1 (or the pseudogene TRBV3-2), the J call TRBJ2-3; D might be TRBD2 (5 bases). The CDR3 loop spans 16 amino acids. V was pared by 6 bases and J by 0 bases, with 16 bases between. Germline CDR1 and CDR2: LGHDT and YNNKEL (reference sequence). CDR3: CASRSPLSGSTDTQYF. In DNA form, the CDR3 reads TGTGCCAGCAGATCCCCTCTCAGCGGAAGCACAGATACGCAGTATTTT.

The chain uses TRBV6-5 and TRBJ1-2, with D possibly matching TRBD1 (6 bases). V lost 4 bases to trimming and J lost 0 bases, with 12 bases between them. The CDR3 is 15 residues long. The germline gives CDR1 MNHEY, CDR2 SVGAGI. The CDR3 loop reads CASSWGGDPNYGYTF. CDR3 coding DNA: TGTGCCAGCAGTTGGGGGGGCGATCCTAACTATGGCTACACCTTC.

The chain links TRBV28 to TRBJ2-3; TRBD1 matches at 8 bases. Looked up from germline, CDR1 is MDHEN and CDR2 is SYDVKM. With V trimmed by 3 bases and J by 3 bases, 14 bases remained unmatched. The CDR3 runs 18 residues. CDR3 sequence: CASSFQYLDRGKTDTQYF. In nucleotides, the CDR3 is TGTGCCAGCAGTTTCCAATACCTCGACAGGGGCAAGACAGATACGCAGTATTTT.

This clone showed up just a few times. The V and J genes are TRBV4-2 and TRBJ1-6, with D perhaps TRBD1 (6 bases). The CDR3 consists of 14 residues. V was shortened by 5 bases and J by 7 bases, with 12 bases between the two germline ends. The V gene's germline CDR1 is LGHNA and CDR2 YNFKEQ. The CDR3: CASSSGQKNSPLHF. In DNA form, the CDR3 reads TGTGCCAGCAGCAGCGGACAGAAGAATTCACCCCTCCACTTT.

V gene TRBV19 combines with J gene TRBJ2-1; 11 bases are a match to TRBD2. The CDR3 has 12 residues. Germline trimming cut 7 bases from V and 15 bases from J; bases unmatched to any gene: 8. Per the germline V gene, CDR1 is LNHDA and CDR2 is SQIVND (reference sequence). CDR3 amino acids: CASKTSGTTWFF. Here the CDR3 DNA reads TGTGCCAGTAAGACTAGCGGGACTACTTGGTTCTTC.

The chain carries TRBV2 and TRBJ1-4; D is possibly TRBD1 (6 bases). Germline CDR1 reads SNHLY; CDR2 reads FYNNEI. This CDR3 has 14 amino acids. V was cut by 2 bases and J by 8 bases, with 12 bases left in between. The CDR3 bases are TGTGCCAGCAGTGAACGGGGGCGGCGAGAAAAACTGTTTTTT. Its protein is CASSERGRREKLFF.

V is TRBV4-2 and J is TRBJ1-2; D unclear. The CDR3 totals 16 residues. The germline gives CDR1 LGHNA, CDR2 YNFKEQ. The V end lost 0 bases, the J end lost 3 bases, and 14 bases lay between the germline ends. The CDR3 loop reads CASSQENRMGYYGYTF. CDR3 coding DNA: TGTGCCAGCAGCCAAGAAAACCGAATGGGGTACTATGGCTACACCTTC.

The rearrangement uses TRBV27 and TRBJ1-5; TRBD1 agrees at 9 bases. Germline trimming cut 6 bases from V and 2 bases from J; bases unmatched to any gene: 8. Germline CDR1 reads MNHEY; CDR2 reads SMNVEV (reference sequence). The length of the CDR3 is 16 residues. The CDR3 bases are TGTGCCAGCAGAGAGGGACAGGGACAGGGCAATCAGCCCCAGCATTTT. It is translated as CASREGQGQGNQPQHF.

The chain combines TRBV4-1 with TRBJ2-7, with TRBD1 matching over 9 bases. Unmatched junction bases numbered 2, after V lost 2 bases and J lost 3 bases. Germline V gene data show CDR1 as MGHRA and CDR2 as YSYEKL. This CDR3 contains 14 residues. The CDR3 reads CASSQRDRDYEQYF. The CDR3 DNA reads as TGCGCCAGCAGCCAACGGGACAGGGACTACGAGCAGTACTTC.

This clone was counted once. V gene TRBV10-3 combines with J gene TRBJ1-6; TRBD1 is a possible D gene (5 bases). The germline V gene has CDR1 ENHRY and CDR2 SYGVKD. The CDR3 is made up of 13 amino acids. Trimming stripped 4 bases from V and 8 bases from J, with 9 bases between. The CDR3 is CAISGQSDSPLHF. In nucleotides, the CDR3 is TGTGCCATCAGTGGACAGTCGGATTCACCCCTCCACTTT.

The rearrangement links TRBV6-2 or TRBV6-3 to TRBJ2-4; weak D call: TRBD2 (6 bases). There are 15 residues in the CDR3. The V end was cut by 5 bases, the J end by 1 base, with 12 bases between. Germline assignment: CDR1 MNHEY and CDR2 SVGEGT. The CDR3 DNA reads TGTGCCAGCAGTCCGACTAGTTCGGCCAAAAACATTCAGTACTTC. Its protein is CASSPTSSAKNIQYF.

The chain combines TRBV3-1 (or the pseudogene TRBV3-2) with TRBJ1-2; D perhaps matches TRBD1 (5 bases). V was clipped by 3 bases and J by 8 bases, with 13 bases between them. The CDR3 contains 13 residues. Germline CDR1 is LGHDT and CDR2 is YNNKEL (reference sequence). This chain's CDR3 is CASSHMGRKGYTF. Here the CDR3 DNA reads TGTGCCAGCAGCCACATGGGGCGGAAGGGCTACACCTTC.

The chain carries TRBV11-2 and TRBJ1-2; a possible D gene is TRBD1 (6 bases). CDR1 SGHAT and CDR2 FQNNGV come from the germline V gene. This CDR3 contains 17 residues. Trimming removed 6 bases from V and 2 bases from J, with 22 bases in between. CDR3 amino acids: CASSPIAYGQGNYGYTF. Written as DNA, the CDR3 is TGTGCCAGCAGTCCAATAGCCTACGGGCAGGGGAACTATGGCTACACCTTC.

This sequence joins TRBV24-1 and TRBJ2-3; D is undetermined. Trimming shortened V by 3 bases and J by 4 bases, and 7 bases separated the two germline ends. This CDR3 region has 13 residues. Germline CDR1 reads KGHDR; CDR2 reads SFDVKD. The CDR3 coding sequence is TGTGCCACCAGTGATGAAAACTCAGATACGCAGTATTTT. Its protein is CATSDENSDTQYF.

This clone was observed a single time. V gene TRBV11-2 combines with J gene TRBJ1-5, with 7 bases fitting TRBD1. CDR3 size: 13 residues. Germline V gene sequence: CDR1 SGHAT, CDR2 FQNNGV. V lost 2 bases and J lost 9; bases outside the gene matches: 4. For the CDR3, the DNA is TGTGCCAGCAGCTTAAACAGGGGAGGGCCCCAGCATTTT. This sequence encodes CASSLNRGGPQHF.

The chain couples TRBV7-9 to TRBJ1-1; the D is unclear. Germline lookup yields CDR1 SEHNR and CDR2 FQNEAQ (reference sequence). The CDR3 loop spans 12 amino acids. Trimming pared 5 bases from V and 1 base from J, leaving 5 bases between. CDR3 coding DNA: TGTGCCAGCAGCGTGGGGAACACTGAAGCTTTCTTT. This gives the protein CASSVGNTEAFF.

The V call is TRBV4-1, the J call TRBJ1-1; 7 nucleotides line up with TRBD1. Trimming cost V 0 bases and J 4 bases; bases outside gene matches: 8. This CDR3 contains 16 residues. The germline V gene encodes CDR1 MGHRA and CDR2 YSYEKL. The CDR3 region has the DNA TGCGCCAGCAGCCAAGATATGGGACAGTTCGCCACTGAAGCTTTCTTT. This translates into CASSQDMGQFATEAFF.